This TCR beta chain was sequenced for a study of CD8 T cells in Susac syndrome. The germline gives CDR1 SQVTM, CDR2 ANQGSEA. Between the trimmed V and J ends, which lost 3 bases and 7 bases, there was a span of 9 bases. This CDR3 is 11 amino acids long. The RNA input was about 0.5 to 1 ug, and it was reverse transcribed with random hexamers. Across 54 Vbeta and 13 Jbeta, immunoSEQ multiplex PCR amplified TCR beta CDR3. TCRdb reanalysed the immunoSEQ multiplex PCR reads using MiXCR and keeps one entry per CDR3 protein. The top ten clones hold over 0.3% of a sample with about 130,000 distinct CDR3 sequences, 85% to 95% of them seen once.

Sequences were obtained from CD8+ T cells from PBMCs. This sequence originates from a human donor with multiple sclerosis. V is TRBV29-1 and J is TRBJ1-1, with D possibly being TRBD1 (5 bases). CDR3 residues: CSVEGGNEAFF. The DNA of the CDR3 is TGCAGCGTTGAGGGGGGGAATGAAGCTTTCTTT.